The 16 T cell receptor beta chains presented below share a single source sample, sequenced in a study of T cell repertoires in cytomegalovirus infection (dated by TCRdb to 2018 to 2020). Sequenced using an Illumina HiSeq 1500. In-frame beta chains were kept once TCRdb had trimmed the public reads at Q25 with fastp and called clones with MiXCR. Rows merge per CDR3 protein into single entries with the most common DNA and genes. This sample holds about 830,000 distinct CDR3 sequences; 30% to 35% were observed only once. The ten largest clones add up to 9.5% to 15% of the sample. Their specific antigens are unknown. The treatment or condition label of this sample denotes: in vitro stimulation with specific CMV peptide epitopes to enrich CMV-specific T cells. The sequencing here drew on cultured CD8+ T cells from PBMCs, taken from culture after CMV antigen stimulation. All receptors derive from a human donor in good health (CMV status not recorded). Some clones in this sample may be carry-over from other donors' samples.

The V gene is TRBV2, the J gene TRBJ1-6; D uncertain. CDR3 size: 15 residues. Germline assignment: CDR1 SNHLY and CDR2 FYNNEI. The V and J ends lost 6 bases and 0 bases respectively, with 9 bases between them. The CDR3 protein is CASRVNSSYNSPLHF. Here the CDR3 DNA reads TGTGCCAGCAGGGTGAATAGCTCCTATAATTCACCCCTCCACTTT.

The CDR3 here is CASSQIQGGGFSYNEQFF. The CDR3 DNA sequence: TGCGCCAGCAGCCAAATCCAAGGGGGCGGGTTTTCCTACAATGAGCAGTTCTTC. The chain joins TRBV4-1 to TRBJ2-1; 7 nucleotides line up with TRBD1. Germline loops: CDR1 MGHRA, CDR2 YSYEKL. The CDR3 covers 18 residues. The ends lost 2 bases at V and 1 base at J; junction bases unmatched: 11.

On this clonotype: A read error may explain this, as a much larger clone is one base away. The chain combines TRBV7-6 with TRBJ1-3; D is perhaps TRBD1 (5 bases). The V end was cut by 1 base, the J end by 0 bases, with 19 bases between. The CDR3 loop spans 19 amino acids. CDR1 and CDR2 (germline): SGHVS, FNYEAQ. Here the CDR3 reads CASSLDIEDRSLSGNTIYF. In DNA, the CDR3 is TGTGCCAGCAGCTTAGATATAGAAGACAGATCTCTCTCTGGAAACACCATATATTTT. Complete variable domain (other parts from reference TRBV7-6 and TRBJ1-3): GAGVSQSPRYKVTKRGQDVALRCDPISGHVSLYWYRQALGQGPEFLTYFNYEAQQDKSGLPNDRFSAERPEGSISTLTIQRTEQRDSAMYRCASSLDIEDRSLSGNTIYFGEGSWLTVV.

This clonotype has at least ten counts. The rearrangement joins TRBV7-9 to TRBJ2-5; D is perhaps TRBD1 (7 bases). The CDR3 runs 16 residues. With 0 bases removed from V and 0 bases from J, the gap between germline ends came to 11 bases. Germline CDR1 and CDR2: SEHNR and FQNEAQ (reference sequence). The CDR3 nucleotides read TGTGCCAGCAGCTTAGCGGAGGGGACAGACCAAGAGACCCAGTACTTC. Its protein product is CASSLAEGTDQETQYF. Combining the CDR3 with reference TRBV7-9 and TRBJ2-5 gives the whole variable domain DTGVSQNPRHKITKRGQNVTFRCDPISEHNRLYWYRQTLGQGPEFLTYFQNEAQLEKSRLLSDRFSAERPKGSFSTLEIQRTEQGDSAMYLCASSLAEGTDQETQYFGPGTRLLVL.

The V call is TRBV18, the J call TRBJ2-2, with 9 bases lining up with TRBD1. This CDR3 is 17 amino acids long. V was clipped by 3 bases and J by 4 bases; unmatched bases: 9. Germline loops: CDR1 KGHSH, CDR2 LQKENI. DNA for the CDR3: TGTGCCAGCTCACCGTCGGGACAGGGCTATTCCACCGGGGAGCTGTTTTTT. The encoded protein is CASSPSGQGYSTGELFF.

The genes are TRBV20-1 and TRBJ1-2, with no clear D. Germline V lookup: CDR1 DFQATT, CDR2 SNEGSKA (reference sequence). The CDR3 covers 13 residues. Trimming cost V 2 bases and J 5 bases, with 12 bases left between them. The CDR3 DNA follows: TGCAGTGCTAGACCCGCAGAGTTTTATGGCTACACCTTC. Translated, it gives CSARPAEFYGYTF.

This clonotype was counted a single time. V is TRBV2 and J is TRBJ1-2; D gene uncertain. Trimming removed 8 bases from V and 4 bases from J, with 17 bases in between. CDR1 SNHLY and CDR2 FYNNEI come from the germline V gene. The CDR3 spans 14 residues. In DNA, the CDR3 is TGTGCCAGCCCAGTAGGAGGAAGAGGCTATGGCTACACCTTC. This sequence encodes CASPVGGRGYGYTF.

This chain connects TRBV28 to TRBJ1-3; 11 nucleotides agree with TRBD1. The germline V gene encodes CDR1 MDHEN and CDR2 SYDVKM. The CDR3 is 15 amino acids. V was pared by 1 base and J by 8 bases, with 4 bases of the junction left unmatched. CDR3 loop: CASSLLDRGLDTIYF. The CDR3 region has the DNA TGTGCCAGCAGTTTATTGGACAGGGGGCTGGACACCATATATTTT.

This clonotype was seen a few times. The chain couples TRBV7-6 to TRBJ2-3; D gene uncertain. V was clipped by 2 bases and J by 2 bases, with 11 bases between them. CDR1 and CDR2 from the germline V gene are SGHVS and FNYEAQ. CDR3 length: 15 residues. The CDR3 protein is CASSLFGSTTDTQYF. The CDR3 nucleotides read TGTGCCAGCAGCTTATTTGGTAGTACCACAGATACGCAGTATTTT.

V and J are TRBV10-3 and TRBJ1-6; no firm D call. The CDR3 contains 17 residues. Looked up from germline, CDR1 is ENHRY and CDR2 is SYGVKD. The germline V and J ends were trimmed by 7 bases and 7 bases, with 23 bases remaining between them. The CDR3 coding sequence is TGTGCCATCAATTCCGCCCGGCAGATTGAGAGGAATTCACCCCTCCACTTT. Amino acid sequence: CAINSARQIERNSPLHF.

In regard to this clonotype: This could be a read error, since a much larger clone is one nucleotide away. V gene TRBV7-8 combines with J gene TRBJ1-3, with D perhaps TRBD1 (6 bases). The germline V gene encodes CDR1 SGHVS and CDR2 FQNEAQ. The CDR3 covers 16 residues. The V end was cut by 5 bases, the J end by 0 bases, with 14 bases between. CDR3 sequence: CASSTPQTGSGNTIYF. CDR3 coding DNA: TGTGCCAGCAGCACCCCCCAGACAGGCTCTGGAAACACCATATATTTT.

This clonotype has ten or more counts. The chain joins TRBV7-8 to TRBJ1-4; TRBD1 aligns across 8 bases. Trimming removed 5 bases from V and 5 bases from J; junction bases left unmatched: 10. The CDR3 length is 16 residues. Germline assignment: CDR1 SGHVS and CDR2 FQNEAQ. This CDR3 is CASSTRGQGGNEKLFF. DNA of the CDR3: TGTGCCAGCAGCACGCGCGGACAGGGAGGAAATGAAAAACTGTTTTTT.

V and J are TRBV19 and TRBJ2-7, with 13 nucleotides matching TRBD2. This CDR3 has 17 residues. Trimming removed 0 bases from V and 0 bases from J; junction bases left unmatched: 2. Germline assignment: CDR1 LNHDA and CDR2 SQIVND (reference sequence). Here the CDR3 reads CASSIDGLAGASYEQYF. CDR3 coding DNA: TGTGCCAGTAGTATAGACGGACTAGCGGGGGCCTCCTACGAGCAGTACTTC. Supplemented by reference TRBV19 and TRBJ2-7, the full variable domain reads DGGITQSPKYLFRKEGQNVTLSCEQNLNHDAMYWYRQDPGQGLRLIYYSQIVNDFQKGDIAEGYSVSREKKESFPLTVTSAQKNPTAFYLCASSIDGLAGASYEQYFGPGTRLTVT.

The chain joins TRBV3-1 to TRBJ1-2; weak D call: TRBD1 (5 bases). The CDR3 sequence is 19 residues long. The germline CDR1 and CDR2 sequences are LGHDT and YNNKEL (reference sequence). Trimming pared 2 bases from V and 6 bases from J, leaving 28 bases between. The CDR3 bases are TGTGCCAGCAGCCAAATGACAGCGAGTAGAATACAAATAACCGATGGCTACACCTTC. Translating it yields CASSQMTASRIQITDGYTF. The whole variable domain, remainder taken from reference TRBV3-1 and TRBJ1-2, is DTAVSQTPKYLVTQMGNDKSIKCEQNLGHDTMYWYKQDSKKFLKIMFSYNNKELIINETVPNRFSPKSPDKAHLNLHINSLELGDSAVYFCASSQMTASRIQITDGYTFGSGTRLTVV.

This clonotype was counted between two and nine times. The genes are TRBV29-1 and TRBJ2-5; TRBD2 aligns across 9 bases. V lost 2 bases to trimming and J lost 9 bases; unmatched junction nucleotides: 13. The CDR3 totals 15 residues. Germline assignment: CDR1 SQVTM and CDR2 ANQGSEA. The chain's CDR3 is CSVETRAGGLIAQYF. The CDR3 DNA reads as TGCAGCGTTGAAACTCGAGCGGGGGGCCTTATTGCCCAGTACTTC. The variable domain in full, completed from reference TRBV29-1 and TRBJ2-5, reads SAVISQKPSRDICQRGTSLTIQCQVDSQVTMMFWYRQQPGQSLTLIATANQGSEATYESGFVIDKFPISRPNLTFSTLTVSNMSPEDSSIYLCSVETRAGGLIAQYFGPGTRLLVL.

This clonotype turned up a few times. Here the CDR3 reads CSAPLLMNTEAFF. The CDR3 DNA follows: TGCAGTGCTCCTCTGTTGATGAACACTGAAGCTTTCTTT. The rearrangement links TRBV20-1 to TRBJ1-1; D ambiguous. This CDR3 has 13 residues. The V gene's germline CDR1 is DFQATT and CDR2 SNEGSKA (reference sequence). The V end lost 5 bases, the J end lost 0 bases, and 10 bases lay between the germline ends.